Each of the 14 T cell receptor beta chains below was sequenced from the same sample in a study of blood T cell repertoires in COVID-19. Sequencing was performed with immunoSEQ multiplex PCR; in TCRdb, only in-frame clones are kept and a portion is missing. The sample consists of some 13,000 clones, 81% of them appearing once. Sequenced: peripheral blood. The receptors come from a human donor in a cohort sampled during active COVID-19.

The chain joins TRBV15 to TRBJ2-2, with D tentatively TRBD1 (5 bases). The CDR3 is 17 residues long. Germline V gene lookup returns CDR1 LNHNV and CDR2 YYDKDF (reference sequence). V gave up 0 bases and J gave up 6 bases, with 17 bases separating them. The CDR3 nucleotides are TGTGCCACCAGCAGAGAAGGGGTAGCATCATTGTCCGGGGAGCTGTTTTTT. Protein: CATSREGVASLSGELFF.

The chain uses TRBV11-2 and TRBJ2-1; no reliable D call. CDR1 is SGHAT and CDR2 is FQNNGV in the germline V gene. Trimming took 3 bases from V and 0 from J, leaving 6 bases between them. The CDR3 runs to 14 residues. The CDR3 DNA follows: TGTGCCAGCAGCTTGCAGAACTCCTACAATGAGCAGTTCTTC. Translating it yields CASSLQNSYNEQFF.

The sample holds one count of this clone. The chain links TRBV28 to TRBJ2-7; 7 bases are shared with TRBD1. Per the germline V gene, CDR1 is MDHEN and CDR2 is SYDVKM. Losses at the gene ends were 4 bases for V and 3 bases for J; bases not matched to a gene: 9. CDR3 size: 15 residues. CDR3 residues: CASSSFRDSSYEQYF. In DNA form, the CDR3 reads TGTGCCAGCAGTTCCTTCCGGGACAGCAGCTACGAGCAGTACTTC.

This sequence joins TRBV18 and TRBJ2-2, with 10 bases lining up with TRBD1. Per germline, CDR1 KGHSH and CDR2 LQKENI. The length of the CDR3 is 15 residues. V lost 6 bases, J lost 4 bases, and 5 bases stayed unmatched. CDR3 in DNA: TGTGCCAGCTCGGAGGGACAGGGGAGCACCGGGGAGCTGTTTTTT. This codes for CASSEGQGSTGELFF.

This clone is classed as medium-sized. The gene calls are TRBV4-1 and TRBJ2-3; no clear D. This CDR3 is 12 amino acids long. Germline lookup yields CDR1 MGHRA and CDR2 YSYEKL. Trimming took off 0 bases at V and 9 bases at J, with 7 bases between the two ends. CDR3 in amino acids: CASSQDKRTQYF. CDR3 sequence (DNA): TGCGCCAGCAGCCAAGATAAGAGGACGCAGTATTTT.

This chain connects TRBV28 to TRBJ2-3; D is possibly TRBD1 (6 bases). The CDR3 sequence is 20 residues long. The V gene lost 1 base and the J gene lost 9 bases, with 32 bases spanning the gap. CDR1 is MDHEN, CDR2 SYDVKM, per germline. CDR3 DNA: TGTGCCAGCAGTTTATCGAGCGGCGGGCACCGACAAGGGGACACTAGGACGCAGTATTTT. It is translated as CASSLSSGGHRQGDTRTQYF.

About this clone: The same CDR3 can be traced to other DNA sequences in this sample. CDR3 amino acids: CASSVLSNTDTQYF. The CDR3 region has the DNA TGTGCCAGCAGCGTATTAAGCAACACAGATACGCAGTATTTT. This rearrangement joins TRBV9 to TRBJ2-3; D unclear. CDR1 is SGDLS and CDR2 is YYNGEE in the germline V gene. V lost 1 base and J 2 bases, leaving 8 bases between the germline ends. The length of the CDR3 is 14 residues.

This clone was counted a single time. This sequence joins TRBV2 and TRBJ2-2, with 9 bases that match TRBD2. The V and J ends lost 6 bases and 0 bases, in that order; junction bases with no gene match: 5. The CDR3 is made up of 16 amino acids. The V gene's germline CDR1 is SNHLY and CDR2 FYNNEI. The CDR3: CASSPRTSANTGELFF. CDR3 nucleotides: TGTGCCAGCAGCCCTAGGACTAGCGCGAACACCGGGGAGCTGTTTTTT.

The CDR3 nucleotides read TGTGCCAGCAGTTTACGGGGGGAGCCCTCCTACGAGCAGTACTTC. This sequence encodes CASSLRGEPSYEQYF. The chain has TRBV27 and TRBJ2-7; 7 bases line up with TRBD2. Germline V lookup: CDR1 MNHEY, CDR2 SMNVEV (reference sequence). The CDR3 sequence is 15 residues long. V shed 2 bases, J shed 0 bases, and the junction held 4 bases outside the gene matches.

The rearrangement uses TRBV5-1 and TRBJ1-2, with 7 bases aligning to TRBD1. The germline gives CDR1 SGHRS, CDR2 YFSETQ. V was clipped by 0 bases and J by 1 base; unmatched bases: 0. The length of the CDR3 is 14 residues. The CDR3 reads CASSLGQGNYGYTF. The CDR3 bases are TGCGCCAGCAGCTTGGGACAGGGTAACTATGGCTACACCTTC.

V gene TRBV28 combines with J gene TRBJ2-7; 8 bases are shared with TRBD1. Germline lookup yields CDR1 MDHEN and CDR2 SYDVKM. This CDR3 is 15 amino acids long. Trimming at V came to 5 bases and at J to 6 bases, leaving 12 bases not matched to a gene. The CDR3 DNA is TGTGCCAGCAGTCCGGGTGACAGGGGTGCGGGCGAGCAGTACTTC. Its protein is CASSPGDRGAGEQYF.

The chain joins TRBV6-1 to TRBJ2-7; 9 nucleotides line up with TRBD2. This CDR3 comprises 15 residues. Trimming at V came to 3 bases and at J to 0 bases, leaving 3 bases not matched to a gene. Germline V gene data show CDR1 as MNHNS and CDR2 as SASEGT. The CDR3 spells CASSEGGRASYEQYF. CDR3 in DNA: TGTGCCAGCAGTGAGGGCGGGAGGGCCTCCTACGAGCAGTACTTC.

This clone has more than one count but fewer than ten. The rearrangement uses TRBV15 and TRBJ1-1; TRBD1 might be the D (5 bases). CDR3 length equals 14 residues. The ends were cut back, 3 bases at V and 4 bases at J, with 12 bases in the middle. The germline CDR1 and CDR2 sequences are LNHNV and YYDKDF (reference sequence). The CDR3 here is CATSRDQGFTEAFF. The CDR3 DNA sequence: TGTGCCACCAGCAGGGACCAGGGTTTCACTGAAGCTTTCTTT.

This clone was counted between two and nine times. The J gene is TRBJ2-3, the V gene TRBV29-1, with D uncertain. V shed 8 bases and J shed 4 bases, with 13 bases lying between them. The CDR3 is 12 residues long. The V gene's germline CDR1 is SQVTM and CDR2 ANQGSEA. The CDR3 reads CSQKRDSDTQYF. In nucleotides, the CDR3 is TGCAGCCAAAAGCGAGATTCAGATACGCAGTATTTT.